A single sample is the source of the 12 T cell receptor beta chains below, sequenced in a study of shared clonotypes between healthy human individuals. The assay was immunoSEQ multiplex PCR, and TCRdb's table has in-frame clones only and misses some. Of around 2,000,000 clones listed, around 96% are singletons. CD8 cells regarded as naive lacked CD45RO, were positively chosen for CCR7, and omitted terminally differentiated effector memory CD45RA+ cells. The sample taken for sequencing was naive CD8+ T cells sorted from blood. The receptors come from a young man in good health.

The CDR3 DNA reads TGCGCCAGCAGCATCAGTGGGACAGGGGCCTACGAGCAGTACTTC. It encodes CASSISGTGAYEQYF. The V call is TRBV4-1, the J call TRBJ2-7; 10 bases match TRBD1. CDR1 MGHRA and CDR2 YSYEKL come from the germline V gene. With 5 bases clipped from V and 2 bases from J, the junction kept 6 bases outside the gene matches. The CDR3 is 15 residues long.

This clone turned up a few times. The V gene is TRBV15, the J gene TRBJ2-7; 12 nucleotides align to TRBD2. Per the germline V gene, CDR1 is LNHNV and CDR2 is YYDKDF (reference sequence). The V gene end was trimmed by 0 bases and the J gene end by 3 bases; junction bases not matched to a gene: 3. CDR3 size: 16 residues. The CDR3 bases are TGTGCCACCAGCAGAGACCGGACTAGCGGGATCTACGAGCAGTACTTC. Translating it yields CATSRDRTSGIYEQYF.

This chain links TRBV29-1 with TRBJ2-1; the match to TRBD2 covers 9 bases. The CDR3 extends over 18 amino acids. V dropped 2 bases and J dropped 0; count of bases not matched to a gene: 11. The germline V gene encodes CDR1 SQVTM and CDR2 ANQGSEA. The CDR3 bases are TGCAGCGTTGAAATTGGGCTAGCGGGGAGGAGCTCCTACAATGAGCAGTTCTTC. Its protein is CSVEIGLAGRSSYNEQFF.

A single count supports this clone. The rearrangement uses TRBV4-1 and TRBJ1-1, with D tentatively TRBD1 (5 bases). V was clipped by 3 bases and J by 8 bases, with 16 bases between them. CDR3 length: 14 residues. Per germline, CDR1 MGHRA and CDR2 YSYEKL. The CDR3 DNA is TGCGCCAGCAGCCAGATCGTCCTCAGACAGGAAGCTTTCTTT. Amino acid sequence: CASSQIVLRQEAFF.

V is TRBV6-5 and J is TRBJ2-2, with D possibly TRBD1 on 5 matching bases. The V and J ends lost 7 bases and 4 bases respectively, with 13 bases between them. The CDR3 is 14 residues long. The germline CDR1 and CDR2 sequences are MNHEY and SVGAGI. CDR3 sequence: CASTQGVLTGELFF. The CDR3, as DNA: TGTGCCAGCACGCAGGGTGTACTCACCGGGGAGCTGTTTTTT.

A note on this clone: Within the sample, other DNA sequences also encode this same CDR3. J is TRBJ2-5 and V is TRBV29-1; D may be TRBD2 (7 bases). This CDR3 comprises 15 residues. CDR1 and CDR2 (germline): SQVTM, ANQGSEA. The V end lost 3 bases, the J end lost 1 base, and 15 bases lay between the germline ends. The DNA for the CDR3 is TGCAGCGTTGAGGGGGGGCAGGGGCTCCAAGAGACCCAGTACTTC. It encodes CSVEGGQGLQETQYF.

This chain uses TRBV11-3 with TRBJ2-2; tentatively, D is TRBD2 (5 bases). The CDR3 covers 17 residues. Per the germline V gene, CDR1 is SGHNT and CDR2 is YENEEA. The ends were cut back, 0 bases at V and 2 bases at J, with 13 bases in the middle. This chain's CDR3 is CASSLDDWTGNTGELFF. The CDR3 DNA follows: TGTGCCAGCAGCTTAGACGATTGGACGGGAAACACCGGGGAGCTGTTTTTT. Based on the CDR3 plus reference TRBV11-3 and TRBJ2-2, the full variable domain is EAGVVQSPRYKIIEKKQPVAFWCNPISGHNTLYWYLQNLGQGPELLIRYENEEAVDDSQLPKDRFSAERLKGVDSTLKIQPAELGDSAVYLCASSLDDWTGNTGELFFGEGSRLTVL.

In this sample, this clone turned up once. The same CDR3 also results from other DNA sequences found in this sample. The CDR3 coding sequence is TGTGCCAGCAGCTCCCCCGCAGATACGCAGTATTTT. Its protein is CASSSPADTQYF. The chain is built from TRBV7-8 and TRBJ2-3; D gene uncertain. CDR1 and CDR2 (germline): SGHVS, FQNEAQ. This CDR3 has 12 amino acids. Trimming took 4 bases from V and 4 from J, leaving 6 bases between them.

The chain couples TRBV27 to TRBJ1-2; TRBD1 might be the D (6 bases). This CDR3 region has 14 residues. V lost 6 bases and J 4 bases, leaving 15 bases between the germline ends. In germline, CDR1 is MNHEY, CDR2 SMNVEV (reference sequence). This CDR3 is CASSLEGGSYGYTF. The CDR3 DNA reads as TGTGCCAGCAGCCTAGAGGGGGGGTCCTATGGCTACACCTTC.

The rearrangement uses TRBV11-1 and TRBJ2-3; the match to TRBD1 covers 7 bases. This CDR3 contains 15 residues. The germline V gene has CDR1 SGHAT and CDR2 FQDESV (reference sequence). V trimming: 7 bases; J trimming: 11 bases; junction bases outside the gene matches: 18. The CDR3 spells CASTLDRSLLQVQYF. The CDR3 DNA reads TGTGCCAGCACCCTGGACAGGTCCCTTCTGCAGGTGCAGTATTTT.

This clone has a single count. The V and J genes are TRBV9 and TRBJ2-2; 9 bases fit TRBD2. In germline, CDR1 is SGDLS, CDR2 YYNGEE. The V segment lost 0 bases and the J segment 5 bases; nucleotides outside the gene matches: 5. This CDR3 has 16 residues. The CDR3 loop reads CASSVAVAGATGELFF. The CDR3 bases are TGTGCCAGCAGCGTAGCGGTAGCGGGAGCAACCGGGGAGCTGTTTTTT. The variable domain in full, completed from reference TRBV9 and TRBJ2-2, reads DSGVTQTPKHLITATGQRVTLRCSPRSGDLSVYWYQQSLDQGLQFLIQYYNGEERAKGNILERFSAQQFPDLHSELNLSSLELGDSALYFCASSVAVAGATGELFFGEGSRLTVL.

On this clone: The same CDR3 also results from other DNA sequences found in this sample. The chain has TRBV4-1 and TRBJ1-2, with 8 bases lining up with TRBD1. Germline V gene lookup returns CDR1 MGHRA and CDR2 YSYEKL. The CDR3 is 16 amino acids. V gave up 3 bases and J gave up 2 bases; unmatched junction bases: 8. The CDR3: CASSHPSQGENYGYTF. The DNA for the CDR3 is TGCGCCAGCAGCCACCCTTCACAGGGGGAGAACTATGGCTACACCTTC.